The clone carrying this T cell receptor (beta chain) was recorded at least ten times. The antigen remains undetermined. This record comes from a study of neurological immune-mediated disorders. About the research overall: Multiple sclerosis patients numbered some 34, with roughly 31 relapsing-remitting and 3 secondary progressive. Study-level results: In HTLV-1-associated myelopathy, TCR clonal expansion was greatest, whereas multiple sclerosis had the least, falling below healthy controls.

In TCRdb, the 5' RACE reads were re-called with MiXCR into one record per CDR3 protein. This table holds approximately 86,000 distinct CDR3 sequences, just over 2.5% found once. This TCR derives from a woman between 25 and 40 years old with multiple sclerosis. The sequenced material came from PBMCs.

The CDR3 DNA reads as TGTGCCAGCGGACCCGGGACTGCCTCTGGAAACACCATATATTTT. It encodes CASGPGTASGNTIYF. The chain carries TRBV28 and TRBJ1-3, with a weak D call TRBD1 (5 bases). The CDR3 covers 15 residues. V was shortened by 8 bases and J by 0 bases, with 14 bases between the two germline ends. Germline V gene sequence: CDR1 MDHEN, CDR2 SYDVKM.